The 15 T cell receptor beta chains below come from one sample, sequenced in a study of shared clonotypes between healthy human individuals. Sequencing used immunoSEQ multiplex PCR; TCRdb keeps in-frame clones, though not all of them. The repertoire holds roughly 2.1 million clones, 85% to 95% seen once, with around 1.7% in the top ten. Naive CD8 cells comprised CD45RO-negative, CCR7-positively selected cells, excluding terminally differentiated effector memory CD45RA+ cells. The sample comprised naive CD8+ T cells from PBMCs. The source of these receptors is a man between 18 and 35 years old in good health. Some clones in this sample may be carry-over from other donors' samples.

The chain is built from TRBV4-1 and TRBJ2-2, with D possibly TRBD2 on 6 matching bases. V was pared by 0 bases and J by 7 bases, with 18 bases between. The germline gives CDR1 MGHRA, CDR2 YSYEKL. The length of the CDR3 is 17 residues. CDR3 DNA sequence: TGCGCCAGCAGCCAAGATCAGCTAGCGCAGACGGACGGGGAGCTGTTTTTT. This encodes CASSQDQLAQTDGELFF.

The gene calls are TRBV15 and TRBJ2-3, with no clear D. Germline CDR1 is LNHNV and CDR2 is YYDKDF (reference sequence). The CDR3 contains 14 residues. Trimming pared 3 bases from V and 2 bases from J, leaving 9 bases between. CDR3 protein: CATSRRIDTDTQYF. The CDR3, as DNA: TGTGCCACCAGCAGGAGGATCGACACAGATACGCAGTATTTT.

The chain is built from TRBV7-9 and TRBJ2-3; D tentatively reads TRBD1 or TRBD2 (7 bases each). Germline-derived CDR1 and CDR2 are SEHNR and FQNEAQ (reference sequence). CDR3 length: 17 amino acids. The germline V and J ends were trimmed by 5 bases and 2 bases, with 20 bases remaining between them. CDR3 amino acids: CASSQTRGRGHTDTQYF. The DNA for the CDR3 is TGTGCCAGCAGCCAAACACGGGGGAGGGGGCACACAGATACGCAGTATTTT.

The chain combines TRBV30 with TRBJ1-1; 7 nucleotides agree with TRBD1. The CDR3 covers 13 residues. Germline-derived CDR1 and CDR2 are GTSNPN and SVGIG (reference sequence). With 5 bases clipped from V and 2 bases from J, the junction kept 5 bases outside the gene matches. CDR3 sequence: CAWAGGHNTEAFF. DNA of the CDR3: TGTGCCTGGGCAGGGGGACATAACACTGAAGCTTTCTTT.

The chain has TRBV29-1 and TRBJ2-1, with TRBD2 matching 11 bases. CDR3 length: 13 amino acids. Trimming removed 7 bases from V and 4 bases from J; junction bases left unmatched: 3. Per the germline V gene, CDR1 is SQVTM and CDR2 is ANQGSEA. The CDR3 loop reads CSDRTSGYNEQFF. In DNA, the CDR3 is TGCAGCGACAGGACTAGCGGGTACAATGAGCAGTTCTTC.

CDR3: CASTSRGHSPGDEQYF. The CDR3 nucleotides read TGTGCCAGTACCTCCAGGGGGCACTCCCCAGGTGACGAGCAGTACTTC. The gene calls are TRBV19 and TRBJ2-7; 8 bases fit TRBD1. Unmatched junction bases numbered 16, after V lost 7 bases and J lost 5 bases. The germline CDR1 and CDR2 sequences are LNHDA and SQIVND (reference sequence). The CDR3 loop spans 16 amino acids. The full variable domain, in which reference TRBV19 and TRBJ2-7 provide the parts outside the CDR3, is DGGITQSPKYLFRKEGQNVTLSCEQNLNHDAMYWYRQDPGQGLRLIYYSQIVNDFQKGDIAEGYSVSREKKESFPLTVTSAQKNPTAFYLCASTSRGHSPGDEQYFGPGTRLTVT.

V gene TRBV27 combines with J gene TRBJ2-2; 12 positions agree with TRBD2. The CDR3 covers 17 residues. V lost 5 bases, J lost 3 bases, and 7 bases stayed unmatched. Germline values: CDR1 MNHEY, CDR2 SMNVEV (reference sequence). The CDR3 loop is CASSPRLAGDYTGELFF. The CDR3 nucleotides are TGTGCCAGCAGTCCGAGACTAGCGGGAGATTACACCGGGGAGCTGTTTTTT.

V usage is TRBV27 and J usage is TRBJ2-7; D not certain. V lost 6 bases, J lost 0 bases, and 12 bases lay in between. The length of the CDR3 is 14 residues. CDR1 MNHEY and CDR2 SMNVEV come from the germline V gene (reference sequence). DNA for the CDR3: TGTGCCAGCAGCCCCGACGCCAGCTCCTACGAGCAGTACTTC. This translates into CASSPDASSYEQYF.

This chain links TRBV25-1 with TRBJ2-7; D possibly uses TRBD1 or TRBD2 (5 bases each). The germline CDR1 and CDR2 sequences are MGHDK and SYGVNS. The CDR3 is made up of 14 amino acids. Trimming took 1 base from V and 4 from J, leaving 11 bases between them. This CDR3 is CASSESWDGYEQYF. The CDR3 bases are TGTGCCAGCAGTGAATCGTGGGACGGATACGAGCAGTACTTC.

The J gene is TRBJ1-1, the V gene TRBV28; a weak D match, TRBD1 (6 bases). V was trimmed by 4 bases and J by 2 bases, leaving 11 bases between them. Germline V gene data show CDR1 as MDHEN and CDR2 as SYDVKM. CDR3 size: 14 residues. The CDR3: CASSWAGENTEAFF. In nucleotides, the CDR3 is TGTGCCAGCAGTTGGGCAGGGGAAAACACTGAAGCTTTCTTT.

The genes are TRBV9 and TRBJ2-1; tentatively, D is TRBD1 or TRBD2 (5 bases each). CDR3 length: 14 amino acids. Germline-derived CDR1 and CDR2 are SGDLS and YYNGEE. Trimming cost V 1 base and J 6 bases, with 11 bases left between them. CDR3 nucleotides: TGTGCCAGCAGCGTATCCGGGGCCCCCAATGAGCAGTTCTTC. Residues: CASSVSGAPNEQFF.

CDR3 coding DNA: TGTGCCAGCAGCTTCCCCCCGGGGGCGCGGGCCGGGGAGCTGTTTTTT. Its protein product is CASSFPPGARAGELFF. V and J are TRBV7-9 and TRBJ2-2; tentatively, D is TRBD1 or TRBD2 (6 bases each). CDR3 length equals 16 residues. The germline V and J ends were trimmed by 3 bases and 6 bases, with 17 bases remaining between them. Germline V gene sequence: CDR1 SEHNR, CDR2 FQNEAQ (reference sequence).

The gene calls are TRBV27 and TRBJ2-7, with 9 bases fitting TRBD1. The CDR3 spans 16 residues. V dropped 6 bases and J dropped 4; count of bases not matched to a gene: 13. Germline values: CDR1 MNHEY, CDR2 SMNVEV (reference sequence). For the CDR3, the DNA is TGTGCCAGCAGGGACCCGGGACAGGGTTACGTTTACGAGCAGTACTTC. The encoded protein is CASRDPGQGYVYEQYF.

This chain connects TRBV21-1 to TRBJ2-7; TRBD1 reflects the table's D call only, with no check against the DNA. TRBV21-1 represents a pseudogene. The CDR3 has 14 amino acids. CDR3 nucleotides: TGTGCCAGCAGCCGAAGTGGCCTGACCTACGAGCAGTACTTC. Its protein product is CASSRSGLTYEQYF.

The CDR3 here is CSVATPPNYGYTF. The CDR3 DNA sequence: TGCAGCGTTGCAACCCCACCTAACTATGGCTACACCTTC. The chain couples TRBV29-1 to TRBJ1-2; D is unclear. Germline V lookup: CDR1 SQVTM, CDR2 ANQGSEA. Trimming stripped 4 bases from V and 0 bases from J, with 9 bases between. The CDR3 has 13 residues.